This is a list of T cell receptor beta chains from one sample in a study of shared clonotypes between healthy human individuals. Measured with immunoSEQ multiplex PCR; TCRdb has only the in-frame clones, and not every one. The top ten clones hold 30% to 35% of a sample with 650,000 to 700,000 clones, about nine tenths of them seen once. Sequencing was performed on memory CD8+ T cells from PBMCs. All receptors derive from a man aged 18 to 29 in good health. Some clones in this sample may be carry-over from other donors' samples. Both conserved end residues are part of each CDR3. The order of the fields is V gene, clone size, J gene, D gene, CDR3 DNA, CDR3 protein. The D gene is left open where the match is weak. Size tells how often a clone was seen (once, few, many) or the class of an expanded clone, and some rows leave it out.

v_gene: TRBV29-1
abundance: NA
j_gene: TRBJ1-2
d_gene: TRBD1
CDR3nt: TGCAGCGTTGAGGACCGGGACAGGGGTCGTGGCTACACCTTC
CDR3aa: CSVEDRDRGRGYTF

v_gene: TRBV5-4
abundance: NA
j_gene: TRBJ1-1
d_gene: NA
CDR3nt: TGTGCCAGCAGCCTCTGGGACCTCCGAGGCACTGAAGCTTTCTTT
CDR3aa: CASSLWDLRGTEAFF

v_gene: TRBV9
abundance: NA
j_gene: TRBJ2-1
d_gene: TRBD2
CDR3nt: TGTGCCAGCAGCGCTAGCGGGAATTACAATGAGCAGTTCTTC
CDR3aa: CASSASGNYNEQFF

v_gene: TRBV15
abundance: NA
j_gene: TRBJ2-6
d_gene: NA
CDR3nt: TGTGCCACCAAGGGACACTCCTTCTCTGGGGCCAACGTCCTGACTTTC
CDR3aa: CATKGHSFSGANVLTF

v_gene: TRBV27
abundance: NA
j_gene: TRBJ2-2
d_gene: NA
CDR3nt: TGTGCCAGCAGTTTTCTCCTGAACACCGGGGAGCTGTTTTTT
CDR3aa: CASSFLLNTGELFF

v_gene: TRBV19
abundance: NA
j_gene: TRBJ1-2
d_gene: NA
CDR3nt: TGTGCCAGTAGTATAAGCCCTGGATCTTTTGGCTACACCTTC
CDR3aa: CASSISPGSFGYTF

v_gene: TRBV10-2
abundance: NA
j_gene: TRBJ2-1
d_gene: TRBD2
CDR3nt: TGCGCCAGCAGCGGTCTAGCGGGAGGGTGGCATGAGCAGTTCTTC
CDR3aa: CASSGLAGGWHEQFF

v_gene: TRBV5-4
abundance: NA
j_gene: TRBJ2-2
d_gene: TRBD2
CDR3nt: TGTGCCAGCAGCCCGGGAAGGGCGGGAGGCACCGGGGAGCTGTTTTTT
CDR3aa: CASSPGRAGGTGELFF

v_gene: TRBV7-3
abundance: NA
j_gene: TRBJ1-1
d_gene: NA
CDR3nt: TGTGCCAGCAGCTCCGACATGGGCACTGAAGCTTTCTTT
CDR3aa: CASSSDMGTEAFF

v_gene: TRBV11-2
abundance: NA
j_gene: TRBJ2-1
d_gene: NA
CDR3nt: TGTGCCAGCAGCGGCAGGGACCAGAGCTCCTACAATGAGCAGTTCTTC
CDR3aa: CASSGRDQSSYNEQFF

v_gene: TRBV28
abundance: once
j_gene: TRBJ2-5
d_gene: TRBD1
CDR3nt: TGTGCCAGCCGACCGGGACAGAAAAAAGAGACCCAGTACTTC
CDR3aa: CASRPGQKKETQYF

v_gene: TRBV9
abundance: NA
j_gene: TRBJ1-2
d_gene: NA
CDR3nt: TGTGCCAGCAGCGCCAAGGGGCAGGGCGGTGATGGCTACACCTTC
CDR3aa: CASSAKGQGGDGYTF

v_gene: TRBV11-2
abundance: NA
j_gene: TRBJ2-1
d_gene: TRBD1
CDR3nt: TGTGCCAGCAGCTTAGGACCGGGACAGTCCTACAATGAGCAGTTCTTC
CDR3aa: CASSLGPGQSYNEQFF

v_gene: TRBV19
abundance: NA
j_gene: TRBJ1-5
d_gene: NA
CDR3nt: TGTGCCAGTACCCTAGACAGAAATAGCAATCAGCCCCAGCATTTT
CDR3aa: CASTLDRNSNQPQHF

v_gene: TRBV6-1
abundance: NA
j_gene: TRBJ2-2
d_gene: TRBD2
CDR3nt: TGTGCCAGCAGTAGTAGCGGGAGAGTTACCGGGGAGCTGTTTTTT
CDR3aa: CASSSSGRVTGELFF

v_gene: TRBV7-9
abundance: once
j_gene: TRBJ2-7
d_gene: NA
CDR3nt: TGTGCCAGCAGCTTGGCAGGGACTCCCTACGAGCAGTACTTC
CDR3aa: CASSLAGTPYEQYF

v_gene: TRBV5-4
abundance: NA
j_gene: TRBJ2-7
d_gene: NA
CDR3nt: TGTGCCAGCAGCTGGCTCGGGGGAAACTCCTACGAGCAGTACTTC
CDR3aa: CASSWLGGNSYEQYF

v_gene: TRBV7-8
abundance: NA
j_gene: TRBJ2-1
d_gene: NA
CDR3nt: TGTGCCAGCAGCTTAGTATTCAAGATCTTAGACAATGAGCAGTTCTTC
CDR3aa: CASSLVFKILDNEQFF

v_gene: TRBV19
abundance: NA
j_gene: TRBJ1-5
d_gene: NA
CDR3nt: TGTGCCAGTAGTTCCCCAGTTAGCAATCAGCCCCAGCATTTT
CDR3aa: CASSSPVSNQPQHF

v_gene: TRBV9
abundance: NA
j_gene: TRBJ1-2
d_gene: NA
CDR3nt: TGTGCCAGCAGCGAGCCCGGAGCCTATGGCTACACCTTC
CDR3aa: CASSEPGAYGYTF

v_gene: TRBV27
abundance: NA
j_gene: TRBJ2-6
d_gene: NA
CDR3nt: TGTGCCAGCAGTTCATTATCTTGGGTAGTCTCTGGGGCCAACGTCCTGACTTTC
CDR3aa: CASSSLSWVVSGANVLTF

v_gene: TRBV2
abundance: NA
j_gene: TRBJ2-5
d_gene: NA
CDR3nt: TGTGCCAGCAGTGACGTGGACAGACTCCAAGAGACCCAGTACTTC
CDR3aa: CASSDVDRLQETQYF

v_gene: TRBV4-1
abundance: few
j_gene: TRBJ1-5
d_gene: NA
CDR3nt: TGCGCCAGCAGCCAAGACCGGCGGCTGGGGCCCCAGCATTTT
CDR3aa: CASSQDRRLGPQHF

v_gene: TRBV27
abundance: few
j_gene: TRBJ1-2
d_gene: NA
CDR3nt: TGTGCCAGCAGTCCGAGCAGCAAAAGGGATGGCTACACCTTC
CDR3aa: CASSPSSKRDGYTF

v_gene: TRBV5-6
abundance: NA
j_gene: TRBJ1-2
d_gene: NA
CDR3nt: TGTGCCAGCAGCTTGGACAGCAACTATGGCTACACCTTC
CDR3aa: CASSLDSNYGYTF

v_gene: TRBV7-9
abundance: NA
j_gene: TRBJ2-6
d_gene: NA
CDR3nt: TGTGCCAGCAGCCTAAGTTCGGCTGGGGCCAACGTCCTGACTTTC
CDR3aa: CASSLSSAGANVLTF

v_gene: TRBV7-9
abundance: NA
j_gene: TRBJ2-1
d_gene: TRBD1
CDR3nt: TGTGCCAGCAGCCGGGACAGGACGGATGAGCAGTTCTTC
CDR3aa: CASSRDRTDEQFF

v_gene: TRBV4-2
abundance: NA
j_gene: TRBJ2-7
d_gene: NA
CDR3nt: TGTGCCAGCAGCCAGGGGGTCGGGTTGGGGTCCTACGAGCAGTACTTC
CDR3aa: CASSQGVGLGSYEQYF

v_gene: TRBV15
abundance: NA
j_gene: TRBJ2-5
d_gene: NA
CDR3nt: TGTGCCACCAGCAGAGACCGGGCCCCAAACAGGGCCCAGTACTTC
CDR3aa: CATSRDRAPNRAQYF

v_gene: TRBV7-9
abundance: NA
j_gene: TRBJ2-7
d_gene: TRBD1
CDR3nt: TGTGCCAGCAGCTCGGCAGGGGGCCCCTACGAGCAGTACTTC
CDR3aa: CASSSAGGPYEQYF

v_gene: TRBV27
abundance: NA
j_gene: TRBJ2-3
d_gene: TRBD2
CDR3nt: TGTGCCAGCCGACTAGCGGGAGCCCTTACGCAGTATTTT
CDR3aa: CASRLAGALTQYF

v_gene: TRBV7-6
abundance: NA
j_gene: TRBJ2-7
d_gene: TRBD2
CDR3nt: TGTGCCAGCAGCGCGAGCGGGATCGACGAGCAGTACTTC
CDR3aa: CASSASGIDEQYF

v_gene: TRBV7-9
abundance: NA
j_gene: TRBJ2-3
d_gene: TRBD1
CDR3nt: TGTGCCAGCAGATTTACAGGGGGCGGCACAGATACGCAGTATTTT
CDR3aa: CASRFTGGGTDTQYF

v_gene: TRBV5-1
abundance: few
j_gene: TRBJ1-2
d_gene: NA
CDR3nt: TGCGCCAGCAGCCCACTGGGGCAATATGGCTACACCTTC
CDR3aa: CASSPLGQYGYTF

v_gene: TRBV7-8
abundance: NA
j_gene: TRBJ2-2
d_gene: NA
CDR3nt: TGTGCCAGCAGCTTAGCTTGGCCAGTCGGGGAGCTGTTTTTT
CDR3aa: CASSLAWPVGELFF

v_gene: TRBV2
abundance: once
j_gene: TRBJ2-1
d_gene: TRBD2
CDR3nt: TGTGCCAGCAAGGCGGGGGGAGGGCCAGGCAATGAGCAGTTCTTC
CDR3aa: CASKAGGGPGNEQFF

v_gene: TRBV19
abundance: NA
j_gene: TRBJ1-1
d_gene: NA
CDR3nt: TGTGCCAGTAGTGAGGGATCGAACACTGAAGCTTTCTTT
CDR3aa: CASSEGSNTEAFF

v_gene: TRBV5-5
abundance: NA
j_gene: TRBJ2-5
d_gene: TRBD2
CDR3nt: TGTGCCAGCAGCTTGTACGGCGGGAGGGCCCACCCAGAGACCCAGTACTTC
CDR3aa: CASSLYGGRAHPETQYF

v_gene: TRBV2
abundance: many
j_gene: TRBJ1-2
d_gene: NA
CDR3nt: TGTGCCAGCAGTGAAGTGGCCCGAGGGGCCTATGGCTACACCTTC
CDR3aa: CASSEVARGAYGYTF

v_gene: TRBV18
abundance: NA
j_gene: TRBJ2-3
d_gene: NA
CDR3nt: TGTGCCAGCTCACTACACAGGGTCACAGATACGCAGTATTTT
CDR3aa: CASSLHRVTDTQYF

v_gene: TRBV10-3
abundance: once
j_gene: TRBJ2-2
d_gene: TRBD2
CDR3nt: TGTGCCATCGGCCCAAACGGCAGGCGACGACTAGCCCCCTGGTTAACCGGGGAGCTGTTTTTT
CDR3aa: CAIGPNGRRRLAPWLTGELFF

v_gene: TRBV9
abundance: NA
j_gene: TRBJ2-3
d_gene: TRBD1
CDR3nt: TGTGCCAGCAGCGCGGGACAGGGCATCACAGATACGCAGTATTTT
CDR3aa: CASSAGQGITDTQYF

v_gene: TRBV7-3
abundance: NA
j_gene: TRBJ2-7
d_gene: TRBD1
CDR3nt: TGTGCCAGCAGCCCGGATCGGACAGGGGATCACGAGCAGTACTTC
CDR3aa: CASSPDRTGDHEQYF

v_gene: TRBV9
abundance: NA
j_gene: TRBJ1-2
d_gene: TRBD1
CDR3nt: TGTGCCAGCAGCCCCCCGAGCAGGGGGCATGGCTACACCTTC
CDR3aa: CASSPPSRGHGYTF

v_gene: TRBV19
abundance: NA
j_gene: TRBJ1-1
d_gene: NA
CDR3nt: TGTGCCAGTAGTCGCCCGGAAGGAGCTTTCTTT
CDR3aa: CASSRPEGAFF